A selection of T cell receptor beta chains follows, all from one sample in a study of blood T cell repertoires in COVID-19. This table comes from immunoSEQ multiplex PCR, and its TCRdb copy is limited to in-frame clones, with some not included. The sample gives 250,000 to 300,000 clones, over 85% of which show up once; less than 2% is in the top ten. Sequencing used PBMCs or T cells enriched from blood (not recorded which). The receptors come from a woman aged 55 to 70 who had recovered from COVID-19. Both conserved end residues are part of each CDR3. D genes are given only for firm matches. The size of a clone is reported for some rows only, either as once, few or many, or as a class for expanded clones.

J: TRBJ2-7; D: TRBD1; size: .; V: TRBV28; CDR3: CASGRGQGPYEQYF; DNA: TGTGCCAGCGGTAGAGGACAGGGCCCGTACGAGCAGTACTTC
J: TRBJ2-1; D: .; size: .; V: TRBV12-5; CDR3: CASSLRLKQFF; DNA: TGTGCTAGTAGCCTACGATTGAAGCAGTTCTTC
J: TRBJ2-1; D: .; size: .; V: TRBV2; CDR3: CASSVYLSYNEQFF; DNA: TGTGCCAGCAGCGTCTACCTCTCCTACAATGAGCAGTTCTTC
J: TRBJ2-7; D: .; size: .; V: TRBV28; CDR3: CASSLFDSAYEQYF; DNA: TGTGCCAGCAGTTTGTTTGACAGCGCCTACGAGCAGTACTTC
J: TRBJ2-5; D: .; size: .; V: TRBV7-2; CDR3: CASSLRARGQETQYF; DNA: TGTGCCAGCAGCTTAAGGGCAAGGGGACAAGAGACCCAGTACTTC
J: TRBJ2-2; D: TRBD2; size: .; V: TRBV9; CDR3: CASSVATSGGSTGELFF; DNA: TGTGCCAGCAGCGTAGCTACGAGCGGGGGGAGCACCGGGGAGCTGTTTTTT
J: TRBJ1-4; D: .; size: once; V: TRBV9; CDR3: CASSSARLGQEKLFF; DNA: TGTGCCAGCAGCTCAGCCAGGTTAGGTCAGGAAAAACTGTTTTTT
J: TRBJ2-1; D: .; size: .; V: TRBV11-2; CDR3: CASSLEGGPHNEQFF; DNA: TGTGCCAGCAGCTTAGAGGGGGGGCCCCACAATGAGCAGTTCTTC
J: TRBJ1-1; D: TRBD1; size: .; V: TRBV19; CDR3: CASRTGTALNTEAFF; DNA: TGTGCCAGTAGGACCGGGACAGCGTTGAACACTGAAGCTTTCTTT
J: TRBJ1-2; D: .; size: .; V: TRBV5-1; CDR3: CASSLAVPGYGYTF; DNA: TGCGCCAGCAGCTTGGCGGTACCGGGGTATGGCTACACCTTC
J: TRBJ1-1; D: .; size: .; V: TRBV5-1; CDR3: CASSLVQGLTFF; DNA: TGCGCCAGCAGCTTGGTGCAGGGGTTGACTTTCTTT
J: TRBJ2-7; D: .; size: few; V: TRBV7-9; CDR3: CASSQARGRWYEQYF; DNA: TGTGCCAGCAGCCAAGCCCGGGGGAGATGGTACGAGCAGTACTTC
J: TRBJ2-5; D: .; size: .; V: TRBV28; CDR3: CASKGEETQYF; DNA: TGTGCCAGCAAGGGGGAAGAGACCCAGTACTTC
J: TRBJ1-5; D: TRBD1; size: .; V: TRBV2; CDR3: CASSTGTGNNQPQHF; DNA: TGTGCCAGCAGTACCGGGACAGGGAATAATCAGCCCCAGCATTTT
J: TRBJ2-7; D: TRBD1; size: .; V: TRBV28; CDR3: CASSRTGGFYEQYF; DNA: TGTGCCAGCAGTCGGACAGGGGGTTTTTACGAGCAGTACTTC
J: TRBJ1-1; D: TRBD1; size: .; V: TRBV7-9; CDR3: CASSFQGGTEAFF; DNA: TGTGCCAGCAGCTTCCAGGGGGGCACTGAAGCTTTCTTT
J: TRBJ2-1; D: .; size: .; V: TRBV7-6; CDR3: CASSLNLAPSSYNEQFF; DNA: TGTGCCAGCAGCTTAAACTTAGCGCCCAGCTCCTACAATGAGCAGTTCTTC
J: TRBJ2-7; D: TRBD1; size: .; V: TRBV9; CDR3: CASSSTGASYEQYF; DNA: TGTGCCAGCAGCTCTACAGGGGCCTCCTACGAGCAGTACTTC
J: TRBJ1-2; D: TRBD1; size: .; V: TRBV28; CDR3: CASSYPDRGDGYTF; DNA: TGTGCCAGCTCCTACCCGGACAGGGGCGATGGCTACACCTTC
J: TRBJ2-3; D: .; size: once; V: TRBV18; CDR3: CASSPIPGHPSTDTQYF; DNA: TGTGCCAGCTCACCAATCCCGGGACACCCGAGCACAGATACGCAGTATTTT
J: TRBJ2-7; D: .; size: .; V: TRBV19; CDR3: CASSALDGSYEQYF; DNA: TGTGCCAGTAGCGCCCTCGACGGGAGCTACGAGCAGTACTTC
J: TRBJ1-2; D: TRBD1; size: .; V: TRBV4-1; CDR3: CASSQDTGVDYGYTF; DNA: TGCGCCAGCAGCCAAGATACAGGGGTCGACTATGGCTACACCTTC
J: TRBJ1-1; D: .; size: .; V: TRBV7-9; CDR3: CASSSFRGIGEAFF; DNA: TGTGCCAGCAGCTCTTTTAGGGGGATAGGTGAAGCTTTCTTT
J: TRBJ2-4; D: .; size: .; V: TRBV6-1; CDR3: CASSEPGGRNIQYF; DNA: TGTGCCAGCAGTGAACCTGGGGGCCGAAACATTCAGTACTTC
J: TRBJ1-3; D: TRBD1; size: .; V: TRBV5-1; CDR3: CASSLAGQGNTIYF; DNA: TGCGCCAGCAGCTTGGCAGGACAGGGGAACACCATATATTTT
J: TRBJ1-2; D: .; size: once; V: TRBV3-1/TRBV3-2; CDR3: CASSQGAGGARGYTF; DNA: TGTGCCAGCAGCCAAGGGGCGGGGGGCGCGAGGGGCTACACCTTC
J: TRBJ1-3; D: TRBD1; size: .; V: TRBV30; CDR3: CAWRVQGAKNTIYF; DNA: TGTGCCTGGAGGGTACAGGGGGCAAAAAACACCATATATTTT
J: TRBJ2-7; D: TRBD1; size: .; V: TRBV6-5; CDR3: CASRTWDSSSYEQYF; DNA: TGTGCCAGCAGAACCTGGGACAGCTCCTCCTACGAGCAGTACTTC
J: TRBJ1-6; D: .; size: .; V: TRBV28; CDR3: CASKRLPNSPLHF; DNA: TGTGCCAGCAAGAGGCTCCCTAATTCACCCCTCCACTTT
J: TRBJ1-2; D: .; size: .; V: TRBV15; CDR3: CATSRYGSNYGYTF; DNA: TGTGCCACCAGCAGATACGGGAGTAACTATGGCTACACCTTC
J: TRBJ2-1; D: TRBD2; size: .; V: TRBV28; CDR3: CASSSPALAGHNEQFF; DNA: TGTGCCAGCAGCTCTCCCGCCCTAGCGGGGCACAATGAGCAGTTCTTC
J: TRBJ2-1; D: TRBD2; size: once; V: TRBV27; CDR3: CASSQTSGDYNEQFF; DNA: TGTGCCAGCAGTCAGACTAGCGGGGACTACAATGAGCAGTTCTTC
J: TRBJ1-4; D: .; size: .; V: TRBV13; CDR3: CASSLRPGVLGTNEKLFF; DNA: TGTGCCAGCAGCTTAAGGCCAGGGGTTTTGGGAACTAATGAAAAACTGTTTTTT
J: TRBJ2-7; D: .; size: .; V: TRBV28; CDR3: CASSLRDEQYF; DNA: TGTGCCAGCAGTTTGCGGGACGAGCAGTACTTC
J: TRBJ1-4; D: .; size: .; V: TRBV5-1; CDR3: CASSPGGQGEKLFF; DNA: TGCGCCAGCAGCCCGGGAGGGCAGGGCGAAAAACTGTTTTTT
J: TRBJ2-1; D: TRBD2; size: .; V: TRBV7-6; CDR3: CASSLLAGGSYNEQFF; DNA: TGTGCCAGCAGCTTATTAGCGGGGGGGTCCTACAATGAGCAGTTCTTC
J: TRBJ2-1; D: TRBD2; size: .; V: TRBV5-1; CDR3: CASSSTGTSGDNEQFF; DNA: TGCGCCAGCAGCTCTACCGGGACTAGCGGCGACAATGAGCAGTTCTTC
J: TRBJ1-1; D: TRBD1; size: .; V: TRBV11-2; CDR3: CASSRRTGSWTEAFF; DNA: TGTGCCAGCAGCCGCCGGACAGGATCGTGGACTGAAGCTTTCTTT
J: TRBJ1-4; D: .; size: .; V: TRBV5-1; CDR3: CASSLNAYNEKLFF; DNA: TGCGCCAGCAGCTTGAACGCGTACAATGAAAAACTGTTTTTT
J: TRBJ1-5; D: .; size: .; V: TRBV6-2/TRBV6-3; CDR3: CASSRREGGNQPQHF; DNA: TGTGCCAGCAGTCGCAGGGAAGGAGGCAATCAGCCCCAGCATTTT
J: TRBJ1-5; D: TRBD1; size: .; V: TRBV2; CDR3: CASGTTGRNQPQHF; DNA: TGTGCCAGCGGAACGACAGGGCGAAATCAGCCCCAGCATTTT
J: TRBJ1-2; D: TRBD1; size: .; V: TRBV5-4; CDR3: CASSMNRGLGYGYTF; DNA: TGTGCCAGCAGCATGAACAGGGGGCTAGGGTATGGCTACACCTTC
J: TRBJ2-1; D: .; size: .; V: TRBV18; CDR3: CASSPPPTYNEQFF; DNA: TGTGCCAGCTCACCACCTCCAACCTACAATGAGCAGTTCTTC
J: TRBJ1-2; D: .; size: .; V: TRBV29-1; CDR3: CSVEDSGVGGYTF; DNA: TGCAGCGTTGAAGATTCGGGGGTGGGTGGCTACACCTTC
J: TRBJ1-2; D: .; size: .; V: TRBV11-2; CDR3: CASSRGGGGAYGYTF; DNA: TGTGCCAGCAGCCGAGGTGGTGGGGGGGCCTATGGCTACACCTTC
J: TRBJ1-2; D: TRBD1; size: .; V: TRBV11-2; CDR3: CASSLVWGQENYGYTF; DNA: TGTGCCAGCAGCTTAGTTTGGGGACAGGAAAACTATGGCTACACCTTC
J: TRBJ2-1; D: TRBD1; size: .; V: TRBV19; CDR3: CASSTRDSIHEQFF; DNA: TGTGCCAGTAGTACCCGGGACAGTATCCATGAGCAGTTCTTC